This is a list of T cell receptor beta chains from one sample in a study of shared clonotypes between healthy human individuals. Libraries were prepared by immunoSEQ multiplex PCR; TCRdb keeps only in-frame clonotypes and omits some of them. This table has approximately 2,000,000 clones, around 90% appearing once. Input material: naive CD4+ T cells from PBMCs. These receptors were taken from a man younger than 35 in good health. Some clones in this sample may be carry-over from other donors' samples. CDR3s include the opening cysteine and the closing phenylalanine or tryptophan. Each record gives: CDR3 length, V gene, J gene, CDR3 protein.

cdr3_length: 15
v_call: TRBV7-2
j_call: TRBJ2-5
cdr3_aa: CASSFTAGVQDGQYF

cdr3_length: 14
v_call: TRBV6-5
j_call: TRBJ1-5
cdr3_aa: CASRVREGSQPQHF

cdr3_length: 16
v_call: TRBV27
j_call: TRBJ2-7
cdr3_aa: CASSRTPGLASYEQYF

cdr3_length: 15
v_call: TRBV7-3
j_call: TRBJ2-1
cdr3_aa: CASSLSGRAGTEQFF

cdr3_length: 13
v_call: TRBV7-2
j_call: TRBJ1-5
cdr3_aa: CASSLDLNQPQHF

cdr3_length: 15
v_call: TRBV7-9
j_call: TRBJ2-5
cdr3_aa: CASNPGQGAEETQYF

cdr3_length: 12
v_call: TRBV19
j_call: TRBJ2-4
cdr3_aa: CASSIQNGIQYF

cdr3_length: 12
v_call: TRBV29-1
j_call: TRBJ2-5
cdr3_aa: CSVEGREETQYF

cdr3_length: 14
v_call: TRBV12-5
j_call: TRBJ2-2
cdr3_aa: CASSLTGTTGELFF

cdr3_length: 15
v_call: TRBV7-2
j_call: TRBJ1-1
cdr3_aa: CASSENGPRPTEAFF

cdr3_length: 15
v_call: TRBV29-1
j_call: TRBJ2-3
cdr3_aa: CSGHSGRERTDTQYF

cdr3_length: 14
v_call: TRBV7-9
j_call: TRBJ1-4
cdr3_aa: CASSLVLGGEKLFF

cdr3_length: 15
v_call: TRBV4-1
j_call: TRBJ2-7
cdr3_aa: CASSPTSGRGYEQYF

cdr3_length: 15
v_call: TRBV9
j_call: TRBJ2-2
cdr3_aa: CASSSRTSGTGELFF

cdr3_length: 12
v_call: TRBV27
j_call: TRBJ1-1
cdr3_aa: CASSSRGTEAFF

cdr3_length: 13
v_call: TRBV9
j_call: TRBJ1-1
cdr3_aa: CASSVAQGTEAFF

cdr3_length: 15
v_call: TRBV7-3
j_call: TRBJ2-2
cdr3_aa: CASSLRQGRTGELFF